These 25 T cell receptor beta chains came from one sample sequenced in a study of blood T cells in healthy people across ages. Combining a sample-barcoded 5' primer with a J-beta primer mix, a second PCR ran for 7 to 11 cycles. TCRdb independently ran MiXCR on the 5' RACE reads; one entry per CDR3 protein. The sample yields approximately 1,700,000 distinct CDR3 sequences, about 39% seen once. The sequencing input was blood. These receptors were collected from a human donor in good health.

This clonotype was counted between two and nine times. The chain couples TRBV5-1 to TRBJ2-5; D remains ambiguous. Trimming stripped 0 bases from V and 10 bases from J, with 10 bases between. CDR1 is SGHRS and CDR2 is YFSETQ in the germline V gene. There are 12 residues in the CDR3. The DNA of the CDR3 is TGCGCCAGCAGCTTGGATTCGGTGGACCAGTACTTC. Protein sequence: CASSLDSVDQYF.

This sequence joins TRBV19 and TRBJ2-4; 7 bases match TRBD1. Near its end, the DNA agrees better with TRBJ2-7, so the J call may be wrong. Germline V gene sequence: CDR1 LNHDA, CDR2 SQIVND (reference sequence). The CDR3 length is 14 residues. The CDR3 here is CANRSGGSPYEQYF. CDR3 bases: TGTGCCAACAGATCAGGGGGATCCCCCTACGAGCAGTACTTC.

This clonotype has just a few counts. The genes are TRBV29-1 and TRBJ1-5, with a possible D match to TRBD1 (5 bases). Trimming left V 5 bases short and J 5 bases short, with 13 bases between. There are 13 residues in the CDR3. Per germline, CDR1 SQVTM and CDR2 ANQGSEA. CDR3: CSVSQGDYQPQHF. The CDR3, as DNA: TGCAGCGTTTCTCAAGGGGACTATCAGCCCCAGCATTTT. The full variable domain, its missing parts supplied by reference TRBV29-1 and TRBJ1-5, is SAVISQKPSRDICQRGTSLTIQCQVDSQVTMMFWYRQQPGQSLTLIATANQGSEATYESGFVIDKFPISRPNLTFSTLTVSNMSPEDSSIYLCSVSQGDYQPQHFGDGTRLSIL.

This clonotype was detected a few times. The chain joins TRBV4-3 to TRBJ2-1; the D gene could be TRBD1 or TRBD2 (5 bases each). Germline V CDR1 and CDR2: LGHNA, YSLEER. With 0 bases removed from V and 4 bases from J, the gap between germline ends came to 10 bases. CDR3 length equals 15 residues. The CDR3 bases are TGCGCCAGCAGCCAAGACGGGGACCGTTACAATGAGCAGTTCTTC. Its translation is CASSQDGDRYNEQFF.

In DNA form, the CDR3 reads TGTGCCAGCAGCACCAGACAGGGAAAGACTGAAGCTTTCTTT. Translated: CASSTRQGKTEAFF. The V call is TRBV6-1, the J call TRBJ1-1; 7 bases line up with TRBD1. The CDR3 has 14 amino acids. Losses at the gene ends were 6 bases for V and 5 bases for J; bases not matched to a gene: 9. In germline, CDR1 is MNHNS, CDR2 SASEGT.

The V and J genes are TRBV7-9 and TRBJ2-7; 7 nucleotides agree with TRBD1. Unmatched junction bases numbered 9, after V lost 7 bases and J lost 3 bases. This CDR3 has 14 residues. CDR1 is SEHNR, CDR2 FQNEAQ, per germline (reference sequence). In DNA form, the CDR3 reads TGTGCCAGCACCATATCCGGGACAGACTACGAGCAGTACTTC. Protein sequence: CASTISGTDYEQYF.

This clonotype appeared a few times. The chain is built from TRBV7-2 and TRBJ1-2; D is ambiguous. The CDR3 runs to 14 residues. Germline values: CDR1 SGHTA, CDR2 FQGNSA. Between the trimmed V and J ends, which lost 0 bases and 4 bases, there was a span of 9 bases. DNA for the CDR3: TGTGCCAGCAGCTTAGCTATCTCGATCTATGGCTACACCTTC. Translation gives CASSLAISIYGYTF.

This clonotype has more than one count but fewer than ten. V gene TRBV4-2 combines with J gene TRBJ2-5; perhaps TRBD2 as D (6 bases). CDR1 LGHNA and CDR2 YNFKEQ come from the germline V gene. This CDR3 spans 15 amino acids. V dropped 0 bases and J dropped 5 bases, with 13 bases sitting between them. CDR3 in DNA: TGTGCCAGCAGCCAAGATCGTGGGGGGTCGGAGACCCAGTACTTC. Its protein product is CASSQDRGGSETQYF.

This clonotype was counted only a few times. The chain employs TRBV24-1 and TRBJ2-7; D tentatively reads TRBD1 or TRBD2 (5 bases each). V was clipped by 3 bases and J by 3 bases, with 11 bases between them. The CDR3 sequence is 14 residues long. Germline V gene sequence: CDR1 KGHDR, CDR2 SFDVKD. CDR3 residues: CATSDTRGSYEQYF. CDR3 in DNA: TGTGCCACCAGTGATACCCGGGGCAGCTACGAGCAGTACTTC.

This clonotype has only a few counts. V usage is TRBV20-1 and J usage is TRBJ2-3, with no clear D. Trimming left V 3 bases short and J 0 bases short, with 10 bases between. The CDR3 covers 14 residues. Germline V gene lookup returns CDR1 DFQATT and CDR2 SNEGSKA (reference sequence). CDR3: CSASRGRSTDTQYF. The CDR3 DNA reads TGCAGTGCTAGTAGAGGTCGTAGCACAGATACGCAGTATTTT.

V gene TRBV9 combines with J gene TRBJ2-7; no clear D gene. The germline V gene encodes CDR1 SGDLS and CDR2 YYNGEE. The CDR3 has 15 residues. V was trimmed by 0 bases and J by 0 bases, leaving 10 bases between them. CDR3 region: CASSVDSTFSYEQYF. CDR3 coding DNA: TGTGCCAGCAGCGTAGATAGTACGTTCTCCTACGAGCAGTACTTC.

This clonotype has just a few counts. This rearrangement joins TRBV20-1 to TRBJ2-4, with 9 bases matching TRBD2. CDR1 DFQATT and CDR2 SNEGSKA come from the germline V gene (reference sequence). The CDR3 runs 15 residues. With 0 bases clipped from V and 8 bases from J, the junction kept 8 bases outside the gene matches. CDR3 sequence reads: CSARDAGGQWDIQYF. The CDR3, as DNA: TGCAGTGCTAGAGACGCGGGGGGGCAGTGGGACATTCAGTACTTC.

About this clonotype itself: This may arise from a read error, as a much more abundant clone is one base away. V usage is TRBV29-1 and J usage is TRBJ1-2; TRBD1 might be the D (5 bases). Per germline, CDR1 SQVTM and CDR2 ANQGSEA. The CDR3 length is 11 residues. CDR3 DNA: TGCAGCGGGGAGGAAGGGGTTGGCCACACCTTC. Protein product: CSGEEGVGHTF.

This clonotype has ten or more counts. The chain is built from TRBV4-2 and TRBJ2-5; 7 bases are a match to TRBD1. The CDR3 totals 14 residues. Germline V lookup: CDR1 LGHNA, CDR2 YNFKEQ. V was clipped by 4 bases and J by 2 bases; unmatched bases: 4. CDR3 region: CASSRTGDQETQYF. The CDR3, as DNA: TGTGCCAGCAGCCGAACAGGGGATCAAGAGACCCAGTACTTC.

This clonotype was counted between two and nine times. The gene calls are TRBV5-1 and TRBJ1-2; tentative D call: TRBD1 (5 bases). CDR1 is SGHRS, CDR2 YFSETQ, per germline. Trimming pared 0 bases from V and 2 bases from J, leaving 11 bases between. The CDR3 extends over 15 amino acids. CDR3 nucleotide sequence: TGCGCCAGCAGCTTGGATGGCAGGGTAAACTATGGCTACACCTTC. This gives the protein CASSLDGRVNYGYTF.

The chain has TRBV18 and TRBJ2-3; the D is unclear. Trimming took 3 bases from V and 1 from J, leaving 8 bases between them. The CDR3 has 14 amino acids. Germline V gene sequence: CDR1 KGHSH, CDR2 LQKENI. The CDR3 DNA sequence: TGTGCCAGCTCACCCCTACCCGGCACAGATACGCAGTATTTT. Its translation: CASSPLPGTDTQYF. The whole variable domain, filled in from reference TRBV18 and TRBJ2-3, reads NAGVMQNPRHLVRRRGQEARLRCSPMKGHSHVYWYRQLPEEGLKFMVYLQKENIIDESGMPKERFSAEFPKEGPSILRIQQVVRGDSAAYFCASSPLPGTDTQYFGPGTRLTVL.

The V and J genes are TRBV5-1 and TRBJ1-6; D unclear. Germline V gene sequence: CDR1 SGHRS, CDR2 YFSETQ. Trimming removed 0 bases at V and 10 bases at J, with 14 bases between. There are 15 residues in the CDR3. The CDR3 is CASSLAGRQRSPLHF. DNA for the CDR3: TGCGCCAGCAGCTTGGCGGGAAGGCAGAGGTCACCCCTCCACTTT.

The gene calls are TRBV6-6 and TRBJ1-4; 7 bases align to TRBD1. Trimming cost V 1 base and J 3 bases; bases outside gene matches: 2. The CDR3 consists of 15 residues. From germline, CDR1 is MNHNY and CDR2 SVGAGI (reference sequence). The CDR3 region is CASSYLGQPNEKLFF. The CDR3 bases are TGTGCCAGCAGTTACTTGGGACAGCCTAATGAAAAACTGTTTTTT.

This chain joins TRBV20-1 and TRBJ2-3; D unresolved. The CDR3 totals 15 residues. Germline V gene lookup returns CDR1 DFQATT and CDR2 SNEGSKA (reference sequence). V lost 0 bases, J lost 2 bases, and 12 bases lay in between. The CDR3 DNA reads as TGCAGTGCTAGAGATCCTGGCGGAGCCACAGATACGCAGTATTTT. Its translation is CSARDPGGATDTQYF.

This chain links TRBV5-1 with TRBJ2-1; the D gene is possibly TRBD2 (5 bases). The CDR3 sequence is 12 residues long. Germline assignment: CDR1 SGHRS and CDR2 YFSETQ. V was clipped by 2 bases and J by 9 bases, with 9 bases between them. CDR3: CASSFGLSEQFF. The CDR3 region has the DNA TGCGCCAGCAGCTTCGGACTCAGTGAGCAGTTCTTC.

This chain uses TRBV18 with TRBJ1-1; tentative D call: TRBD1 (6 bases). The CDR3 runs to 13 residues. Germline CDR1 reads KGHSH; CDR2 reads LQKENI. V was shortened by 7 bases and J by 3 bases, with 12 bases between the two germline ends. The CDR3 DNA sequence: TGTGCCAGCTTGGAGGGGGTAGACACTGAAGCTTTCTTT. Its protein product is CASLEGVDTEAFF.

As to this clonotype: At one end, the junction sequence differs from germline, possibly due to a read error. The chain joins TRBV15 to TRBJ1-5; 7 bases are shared with TRBD1. The CDR3 totals 17 residues. Germline CDR1 reads LNHNV; CDR2 reads YYDKDF (reference sequence). The CDR3: CAISRDGTVYSNQPQHF. In DNA, the CDR3 is TGTGCCATCAGCAGAGACGGGACAGTTTATAGCAATCAGCCCCAGCATTTT.

The chain combines TRBV2 with TRBJ1-2; the D is unclear. The germline V and J ends were trimmed by 4 bases and 1 base, with 13 bases remaining between them. The CDR3 runs to 15 residues. Germline lookup yields CDR1 SNHLY and CDR2 FYNNEI. CDR3: CASSVTPTLNYGYTF. CDR3 in DNA: TGTGCCAGCAGTGTGACCCCAACCCTTAACTATGGCTACACCTTC.

The chain employs TRBV4-3 and TRBJ1-5; D is ambiguous. The V gene lost 8 bases and the J gene lost 4 bases, with 15 bases spanning the gap. Germline V gene lookup returns CDR1 LGHNA and CDR2 YSLEER. This CDR3 comprises 14 residues. The CDR3 is CASAVRHPNQPQHF. The CDR3 region has the DNA TGCGCCAGCGCGGTACGGCACCCGAATCAGCCCCAGCATTTT.

The chain couples TRBV2 to TRBJ2-1, with D tentatively TRBD2 (5 bases). Trimming removed 4 bases from V and 7 bases from J, with 11 bases in between. Looked up from germline, CDR1 is SNHLY and CDR2 is FYNNEI. This CDR3 has 13 residues. The CDR3 DNA reads TGTGCCAGCAGTGTATGGTCGGGGAATGAGCAGTTCTTC. Amino acid sequence: CASSVWSGNEQFF.